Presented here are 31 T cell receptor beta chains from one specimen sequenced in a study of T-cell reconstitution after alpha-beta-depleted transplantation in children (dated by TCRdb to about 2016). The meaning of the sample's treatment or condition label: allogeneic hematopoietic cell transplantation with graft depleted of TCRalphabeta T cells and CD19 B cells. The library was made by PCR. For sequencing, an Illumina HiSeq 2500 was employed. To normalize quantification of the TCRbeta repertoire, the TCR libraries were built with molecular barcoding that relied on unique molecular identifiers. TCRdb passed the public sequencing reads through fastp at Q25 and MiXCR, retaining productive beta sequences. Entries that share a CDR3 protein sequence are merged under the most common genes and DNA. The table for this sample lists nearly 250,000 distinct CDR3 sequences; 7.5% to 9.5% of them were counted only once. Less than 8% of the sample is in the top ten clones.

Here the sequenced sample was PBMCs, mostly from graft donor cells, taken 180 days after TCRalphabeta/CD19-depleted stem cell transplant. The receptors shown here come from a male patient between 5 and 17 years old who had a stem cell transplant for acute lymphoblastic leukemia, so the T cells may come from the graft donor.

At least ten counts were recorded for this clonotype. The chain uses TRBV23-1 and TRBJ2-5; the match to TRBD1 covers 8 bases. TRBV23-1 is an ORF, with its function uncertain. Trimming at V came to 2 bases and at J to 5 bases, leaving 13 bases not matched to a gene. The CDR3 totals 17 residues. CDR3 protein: CASSQRVGQGVMETQYF. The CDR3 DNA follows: TGCGCCAGCAGTCAAAGGGTTGGACAGGGCGTAATGGAGACCCAGTACTTC.

In DNA, the CDR3 is TGTGCCACCAGTGATTTGGGTGTAGGGTCCGGGGAGCTGTTTTTT. It yields the protein CATSDLGVGSGELFF. The gene calls are TRBV24-1 and TRBJ2-2; D unresolved. Germline V CDR1 and CDR2: KGHDR, SFDVKD. V lost 0 bases, J lost 6 bases, and 10 bases lay in between. The length of the CDR3 is 15 residues.

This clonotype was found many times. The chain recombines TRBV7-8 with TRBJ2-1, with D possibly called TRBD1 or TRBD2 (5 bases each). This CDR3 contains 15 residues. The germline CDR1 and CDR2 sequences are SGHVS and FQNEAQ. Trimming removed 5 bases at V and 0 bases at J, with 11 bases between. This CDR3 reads CASSPRGPSYNEQFF. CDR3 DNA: TGTGCCAGCAGCCCCCGGGGCCCCTCCTACAATGAGCAGTTCTTC.

DNA for the CDR3: TGCGCCAGCAGCTTGAATGATAGGGCTAGCGGGCGGCAGAACCAGCAGTACTTC. It yields the protein CASSLNDRASGRQNQQYF. V usage is TRBV5-1 and J usage is TRBJ2-7; TRBD2 matches at 8 bases. V gave up 1 base and J gave up 8 bases; unmatched junction bases: 20. Germline V gives CDR1 SGHRS, CDR2 YFSETQ. The CDR3 is 18 residues long.

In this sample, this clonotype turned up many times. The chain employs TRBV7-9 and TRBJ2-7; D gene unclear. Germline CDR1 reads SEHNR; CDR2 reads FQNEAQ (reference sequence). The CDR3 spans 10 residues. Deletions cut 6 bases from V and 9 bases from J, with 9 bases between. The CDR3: CASSGPRQYF. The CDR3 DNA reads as TGTGCCAGCAGTGGCCCCAGGCAGTACTTC. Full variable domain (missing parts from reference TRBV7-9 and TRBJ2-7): DTGVSQNPRHKITKRGQNVTFRCDPISEHNRLYWYRQTLGQGPEFLTYFQNEAQLEKSRLLSDRFSAERPKGSFSTLEIQRTEQGDSAMYLCASSGPRQYFGPGTRLTVT.

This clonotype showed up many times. The CDR3 spells CASSQRTSTDTQYF. The DNA for the CDR3 is TGCGCCAGCAGCCAACGGACTAGCACAGATACGCAGTATTTT. The chain joins TRBV4-3 to TRBJ2-3, with a possible D match to TRBD2 (5 bases). V lost 2 bases and J lost 0, with 6 bases in between. The germline gives CDR1 LGHNA, CDR2 YSLEER. The CDR3 spans 14 residues.

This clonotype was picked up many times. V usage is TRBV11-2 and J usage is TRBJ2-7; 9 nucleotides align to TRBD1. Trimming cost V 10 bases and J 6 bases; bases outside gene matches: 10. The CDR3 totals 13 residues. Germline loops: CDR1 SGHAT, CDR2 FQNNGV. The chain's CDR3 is CATLDRGVAEQYF. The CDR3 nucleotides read TGTGCCACCCTGGACAGGGGAGTTGCCGAGCAGTACTTC.

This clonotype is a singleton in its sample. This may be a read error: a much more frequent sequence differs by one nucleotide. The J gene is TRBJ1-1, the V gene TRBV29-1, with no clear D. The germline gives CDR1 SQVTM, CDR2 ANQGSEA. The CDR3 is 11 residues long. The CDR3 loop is CSVEMNTAAFF. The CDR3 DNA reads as TGCAGCGTTGAGATGAACACTGCAGCTTTCTTT.

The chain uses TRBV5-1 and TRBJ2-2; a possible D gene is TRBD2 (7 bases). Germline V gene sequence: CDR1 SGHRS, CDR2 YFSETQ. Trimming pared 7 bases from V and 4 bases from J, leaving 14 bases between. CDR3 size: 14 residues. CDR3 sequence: CASRGAWGTGELFF. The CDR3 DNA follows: TGCGCCAGCCGGGGGGCTTGGGGCACCGGGGAGCTGTTTTTT.

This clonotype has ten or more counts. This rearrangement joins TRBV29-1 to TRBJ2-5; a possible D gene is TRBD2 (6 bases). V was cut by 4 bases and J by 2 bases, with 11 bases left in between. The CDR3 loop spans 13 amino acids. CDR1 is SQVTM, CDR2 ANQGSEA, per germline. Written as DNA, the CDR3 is TGCAGCGTTGCGCGGGAAGTTCAAGAGACCCAGTACTTC. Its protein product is CSVAREVQETQYF.

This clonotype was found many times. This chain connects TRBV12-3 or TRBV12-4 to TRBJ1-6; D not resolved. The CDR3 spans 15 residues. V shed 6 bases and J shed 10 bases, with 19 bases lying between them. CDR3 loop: CASSQARARVSPLHF. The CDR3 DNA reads TGTGCCAGCAGCCAAGCCCGGGCTAGGGTGTCACCCCTCCACTTT.

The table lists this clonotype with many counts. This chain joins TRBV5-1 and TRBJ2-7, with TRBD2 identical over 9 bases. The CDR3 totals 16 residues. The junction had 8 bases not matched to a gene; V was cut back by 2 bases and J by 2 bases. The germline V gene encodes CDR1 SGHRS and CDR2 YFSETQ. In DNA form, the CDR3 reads TGCGCCAGCAGCTTCCGGTCCAGCGGGGGGACCTACGAGCAGTACTTC. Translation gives CASSFRSSGGTYEQYF. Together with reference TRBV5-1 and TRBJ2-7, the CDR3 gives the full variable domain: KAGVTQTPRYLIKTRGQQVTLSCSPISGHRSVSWYQQTPGQGLQFLFEYFSETQRNKGNFPGRFSGRQFSNSRSEMNVSTLELGDSALYLCASSFRSSGGTYEQYFGPGTRLTVT.

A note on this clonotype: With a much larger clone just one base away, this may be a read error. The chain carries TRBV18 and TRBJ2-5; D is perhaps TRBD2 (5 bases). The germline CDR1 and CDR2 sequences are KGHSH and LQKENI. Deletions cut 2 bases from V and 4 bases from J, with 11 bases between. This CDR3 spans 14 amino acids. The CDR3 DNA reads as TGTGCCAGCTCACCAGGGAGCGACGGAGAGACCCAGTACTTC. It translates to CASSPGSDGETQYF. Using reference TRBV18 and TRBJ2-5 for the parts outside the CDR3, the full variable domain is NAGVMQNPRHLVRRRGQEARLRCSPMKGHSHVYWYRQLPEEGLKFMVYLQKENIIDESGMPKERFSAEFPKEGPSILRIQQVVRGDSAAYFCASSPGSDGETQYFGPGTRLLVL.

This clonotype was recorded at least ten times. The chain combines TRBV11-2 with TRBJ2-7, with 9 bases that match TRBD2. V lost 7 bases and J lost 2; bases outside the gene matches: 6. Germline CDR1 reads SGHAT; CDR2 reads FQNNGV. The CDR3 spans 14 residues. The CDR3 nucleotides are TGTGCCAGCACCCTAGCGGGACTACCCTACGAGCAGTACTTC. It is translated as CASTLAGLPYEQYF. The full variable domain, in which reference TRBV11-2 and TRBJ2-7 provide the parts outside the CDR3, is EAGVAQSPRYKIIEKRQSVAFWCNPISGHATLYWYQQILGQGPKLLIQFQNNGVVDDSQLPKDRFSAERLKGVDSTLKIQPAKLEDSAVYLCASTLAGLPYEQYFGPGTRLTVT.

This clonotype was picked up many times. The CDR3 is CASSVLAGGPPYNEQFF. The CDR3 coding sequence is TGTGCCAGCAGCGTACTAGCGGGGGGGCCCCCCTACAATGAGCAGTTCTTC. This sequence joins TRBV9 and TRBJ2-1; TRBD2 matches 12 bases. CDR3 length: 17 residues. Germline V gene sequence: CDR1 SGDLS, CDR2 YYNGEE. V shed 1 base and J 2 bases; nucleotides not matched to a gene: 4.

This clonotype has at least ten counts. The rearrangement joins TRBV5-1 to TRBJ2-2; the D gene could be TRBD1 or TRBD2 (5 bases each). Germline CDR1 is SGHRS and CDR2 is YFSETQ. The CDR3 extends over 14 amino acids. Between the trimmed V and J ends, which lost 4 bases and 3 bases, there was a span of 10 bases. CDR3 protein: CASSPGPHTGELFF. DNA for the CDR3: TGCGCCAGCAGCCCGGGACCGCACACCGGGGAGCTGTTTTTT.

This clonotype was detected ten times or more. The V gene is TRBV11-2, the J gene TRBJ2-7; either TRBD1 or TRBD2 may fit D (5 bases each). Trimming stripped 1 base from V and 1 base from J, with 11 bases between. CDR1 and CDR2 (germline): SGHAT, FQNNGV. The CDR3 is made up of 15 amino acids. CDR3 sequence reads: CASSLVFGTSYEQYF. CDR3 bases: TGTGCCAGCAGCTTAGTTTTTGGGACGTCCTACGAGCAGTACTTC. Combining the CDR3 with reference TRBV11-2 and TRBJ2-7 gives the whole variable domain EAGVAQSPRYKIIEKRQSVAFWCNPISGHATLYWYQQILGQGPKLLIQFQNNGVVDDSQLPKDRFSAERLKGVDSTLKIQPAKLEDSAVYLCASSLVFGTSYEQYFGPGTRLTVT.

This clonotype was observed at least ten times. This CDR3 reads CASSHSDSTQYF. CDR3 DNA: TGTGCCAGCAGCCACAGTGATAGTACGCAGTATTTT. The J gene is TRBJ2-3, the V gene TRBV12-3 or TRBV12-4; D call uncertain. V shed 6 bases and J shed 8 bases, with 12 bases lying between them. CDR3 size: 12 residues.

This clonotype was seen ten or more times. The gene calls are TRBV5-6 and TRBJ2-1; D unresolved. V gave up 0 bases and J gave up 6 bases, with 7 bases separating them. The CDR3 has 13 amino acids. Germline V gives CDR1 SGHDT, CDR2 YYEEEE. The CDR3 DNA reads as TGTGCCAGCAGCTTGGGTAGTTCCAATGAGCAGTTCTTC. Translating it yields CASSLGSSNEQFF.

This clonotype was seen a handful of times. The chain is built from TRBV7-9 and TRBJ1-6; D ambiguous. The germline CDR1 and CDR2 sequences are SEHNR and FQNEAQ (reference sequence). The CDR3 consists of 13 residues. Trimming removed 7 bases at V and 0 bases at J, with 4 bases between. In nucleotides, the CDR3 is TGTGCCAGCACGAGCTCCTATAATTCACCCCTCCACTTT. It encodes CASTSSYNSPLHF.

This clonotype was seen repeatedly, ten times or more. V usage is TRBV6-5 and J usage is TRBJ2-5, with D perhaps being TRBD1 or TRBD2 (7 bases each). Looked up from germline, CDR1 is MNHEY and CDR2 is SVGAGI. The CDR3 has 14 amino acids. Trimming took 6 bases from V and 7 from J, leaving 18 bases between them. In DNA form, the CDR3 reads TGTGCCAGCAGCACATTAGGGGGCGGGGGGACCCAGTACTTC. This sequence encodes CASSTLGGGGTQYF.

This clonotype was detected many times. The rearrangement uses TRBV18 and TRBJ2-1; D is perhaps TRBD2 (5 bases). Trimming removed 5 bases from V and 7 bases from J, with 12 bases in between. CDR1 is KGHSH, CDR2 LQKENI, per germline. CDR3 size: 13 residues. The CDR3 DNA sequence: TGTGCCAGCTCAACGGGAAAAAAAAATGAGCAGTTCTTC. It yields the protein CASSTGKKNEQFF.

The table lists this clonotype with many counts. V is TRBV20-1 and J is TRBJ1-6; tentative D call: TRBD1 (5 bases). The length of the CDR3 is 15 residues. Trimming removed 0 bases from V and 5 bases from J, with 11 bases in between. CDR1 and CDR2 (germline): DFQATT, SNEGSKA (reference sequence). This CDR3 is CSARDLGDHNSPLHF. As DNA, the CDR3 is TGCAGTGCTAGAGATCTGGGGGACCATAATTCACCCCTCCACTTT.

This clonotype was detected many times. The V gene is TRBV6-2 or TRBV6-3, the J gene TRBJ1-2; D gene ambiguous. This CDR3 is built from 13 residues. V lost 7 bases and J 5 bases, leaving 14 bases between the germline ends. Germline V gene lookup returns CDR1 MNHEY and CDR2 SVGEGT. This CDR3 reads CASKRPVLYGYTF. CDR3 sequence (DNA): TGTGCCAGCAAGAGGCCAGTTTTATATGGCTACACCTTC.

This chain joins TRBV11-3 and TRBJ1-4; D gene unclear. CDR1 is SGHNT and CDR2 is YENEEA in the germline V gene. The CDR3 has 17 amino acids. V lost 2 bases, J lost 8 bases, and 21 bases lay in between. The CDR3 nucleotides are TGTGCCAGCAGCTTAAGCCCGCAGGACGTAGTTGGGGAAAAACTGTTTTTT. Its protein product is CASSLSPQDVVGEKLFF.

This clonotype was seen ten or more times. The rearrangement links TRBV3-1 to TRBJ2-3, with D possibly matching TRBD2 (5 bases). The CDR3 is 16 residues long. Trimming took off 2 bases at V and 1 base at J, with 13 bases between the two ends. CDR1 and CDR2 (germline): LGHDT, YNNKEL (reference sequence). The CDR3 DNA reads TGTGCCAGCAGCCAATTAAGCGGTCGGGGCACAGATACGCAGTATTTT. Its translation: CASSQLSGRGTDTQYF.

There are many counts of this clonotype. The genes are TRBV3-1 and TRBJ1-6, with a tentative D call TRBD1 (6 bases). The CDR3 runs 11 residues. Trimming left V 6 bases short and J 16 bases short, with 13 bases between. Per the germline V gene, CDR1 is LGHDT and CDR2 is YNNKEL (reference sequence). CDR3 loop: CASRLDRTLHF. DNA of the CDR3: TGTGCCAGCAGACTCGACAGGACTCTCCACTTT.

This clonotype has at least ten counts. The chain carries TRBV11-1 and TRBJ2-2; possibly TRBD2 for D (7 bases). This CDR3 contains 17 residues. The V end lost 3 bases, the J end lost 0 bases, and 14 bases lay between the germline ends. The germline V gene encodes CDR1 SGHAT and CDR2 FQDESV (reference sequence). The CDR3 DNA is TGTGCCAGCAGCTTCCCCCGAGGGGGGGCGAACACCGGGGAGCTGTTTTTT. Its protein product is CASSFPRGGANTGELFF.

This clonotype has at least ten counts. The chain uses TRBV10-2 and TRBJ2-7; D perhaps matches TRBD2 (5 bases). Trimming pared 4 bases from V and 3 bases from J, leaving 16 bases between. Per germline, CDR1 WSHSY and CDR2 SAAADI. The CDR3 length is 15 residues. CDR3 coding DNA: TGCGCCAGCAGTGTCCTTAGCGAAGTCGGCTACGAGCAGTACTTC. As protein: CASSVLSEVGYEQYF.

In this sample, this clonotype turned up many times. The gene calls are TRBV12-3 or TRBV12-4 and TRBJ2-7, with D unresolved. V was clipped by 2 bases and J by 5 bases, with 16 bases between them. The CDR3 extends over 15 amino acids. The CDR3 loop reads CASSLSWAARDEQYF. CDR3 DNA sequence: TGTGCCAGCAGTTTAAGCTGGGCAGCTCGGGACGAGCAGTACTTC.

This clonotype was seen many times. CDR3 residues: CASSEEGNQPQHF. As DNA, the CDR3 is TGTGCCAGCAGTGAAGAGGGAAATCAGCCCCAGCATTTT. The J gene is TRBJ1-5, the V gene TRBV2; D gene unclear. This CDR3 is 13 amino acids long. CDR1 and CDR2 (germline): SNHLY, FYNNEI. Trimming removed 1 base at V and 4 bases at J, with 5 bases between.